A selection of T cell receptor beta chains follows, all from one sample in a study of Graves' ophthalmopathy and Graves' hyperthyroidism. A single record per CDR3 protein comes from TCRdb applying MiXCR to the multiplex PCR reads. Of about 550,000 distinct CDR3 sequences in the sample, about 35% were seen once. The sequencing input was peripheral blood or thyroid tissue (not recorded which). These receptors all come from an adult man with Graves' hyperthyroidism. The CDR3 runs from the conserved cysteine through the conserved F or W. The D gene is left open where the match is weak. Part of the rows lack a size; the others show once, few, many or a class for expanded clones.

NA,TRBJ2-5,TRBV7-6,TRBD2,TGTGCCAGCAGCGTGGGCGGGAGACAAGAGACCCAGTACTTC,CASSVGGRQETQYF
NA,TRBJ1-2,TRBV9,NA,TGTGCCAGCAGCGTAGGAGTTGGGAGCGGTGGCTACACCTTC,CASSVGVGSGGYTF
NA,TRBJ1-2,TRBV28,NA,TGTGCCAGCAGTTTAATCATGGCAGGAGGCGGCTATGGCTACACCTTC,CASSLIMAGGGYGYTF
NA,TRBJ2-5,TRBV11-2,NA,TGTGCCAGCAGGTTGGACAGATGGGAGACCCAGTACTTC,CASRLDRWETQYF
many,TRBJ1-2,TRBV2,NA,TGTGCCAGCAGTGAGGAGGGAAACTATGGCTACACCTTC,CASSEEGNYGYTF
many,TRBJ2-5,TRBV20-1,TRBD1,TGCAGTGCCGACTGGACAGGGAAGCGGCAAGAGACCCAGTACTTC,CSADWTGKRQETQYF
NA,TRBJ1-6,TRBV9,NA,TGTGCCAGCAGCCAAGAAGGGGGACGGTATAATTCACCCCTCCACTTT,CASSQEGGRYNSPLHF
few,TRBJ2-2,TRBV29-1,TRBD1,TGCAGCGCCAGAACCGGGACAGGGGCCGGGGAGCTGTTTTTT,CSARTGTGAGELFF
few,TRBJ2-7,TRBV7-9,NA,TGTGCCAGCAGCTTAGTAGTATCCCGCGAGCAGTACTTC,CASSLVVSREQYF
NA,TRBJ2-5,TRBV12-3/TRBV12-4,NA,TGTGCCAGCAGTTCACAGGGATTGGGCCGAGAGACCCAGTACTTC,CASSSQGLGRETQYF